This T cell receptor (beta chain) was sequenced in a study of cytomegalovirus exposure and HLA in healthy donors. Study in general: A later analysis reported the approximately 120 validation repertoires used the same platform as the approximately 670 first-cohort repertoires.

The study, taken as a whole, reports: Investigators reported 150 to 200 TCR beta chains as tied to cytomegalovirus. In vitro assays verified that three CMV-associated chains recognized CMV antigens specifically. The majority of TCR sequences were rare, yet some public TCRs appeared in many donors.

Comment on this clone: What it recognizes is unknown.

Some clones are missing from TCRdb's copy, which holds only in-frame ones; the method was immunoSEQ multiplex PCR. Altogether about 150,000 clones are present, about 82% being singletons, with the ten largest covering 2% to 2.5%. The germline gives CDR1 SNHLY, CDR2 FYNNEI. V lost 6 bases and J 1 base, leaving 15 bases between the germline ends. CDR3 length: 15 amino acids. The sequenced sample consisted of PBMCs. This sequence was found in a human donor in good health. This chain connects TRBV2 to TRBJ2-5; possibly TRBD1 for D (6 bases). This chain's CDR3 is CASRRTGQPQETQYF. For the CDR3, the DNA is TGTGCCAGCAGACGAACTGGACAGCCCCAAGAGACCCAGTACTTC.